These 18 T cell receptor beta chains were sequenced from one sample in a study of blood T cell repertoires in COVID-19. The assay was immunoSEQ multiplex PCR, and TCRdb's table has in-frame clones only and misses some. The sample lists more than 200,000 clones, roughly 84% occurring once. The sample consisted of peripheral blood. The receptors here all came from a woman in her 40s with active or convalescent COVID-19.

This clone was picked up a small number of times. V gene TRBV20-1 combines with J gene TRBJ1-1, with D unresolved. With 3 bases removed from V and 8 bases from J, the gap between germline ends came to 10 bases. The CDR3 has 11 amino acids. The V gene's germline CDR1 is DFQATT and CDR2 SNEGSKA (reference sequence). Here the CDR3 reads CSARPSQEAFF. CDR3 coding DNA: TGCAGTGCTAGGCCGTCACAGGAAGCTTTCTTT.

The chain couples TRBV9 to TRBJ2-1, with 12 bases that match TRBD2. The CDR3 is made up of 15 amino acids. CDR1 and CDR2 (germline): SGDLS, YYNGEE. With V trimmed by 6 bases and J by 2 bases, 3 bases remained unmatched. This CDR3 reads CASNLAGGTYNEQFF. In DNA, the CDR3 is TGTGCCAGCAACCTAGCGGGGGGGACCTACAATGAGCAGTTCTTC.

The rearrangement links TRBV10-3 to TRBJ1-2, with TRBD1 matching over 9 bases. The CDR3 loop spans 15 amino acids. The J segment lost 6 bases and the V segment lost 0 bases, leaving 5 bases of the junction unmatched. In germline, CDR1 is ENHRY, CDR2 SYGVKD. The CDR3 loop reads CAISESARTGDGYTF. CDR3 bases: TGTGCCATCAGTGAGTCAGCCAGGACAGGGGATGGCTACACCTTC.

This clone was observed a single time. The chain recombines TRBV19 with TRBJ1-4; a weak D match, TRBD1 (6 bases). V was trimmed by 6 bases and J by 8 bases, leaving 19 bases between them. Germline CDR1 is LNHDA and CDR2 is SQIVND (reference sequence). This CDR3 contains 15 residues. This CDR3 reads CASSFHREPREKLFF. DNA for the CDR3: TGTGCCAGTAGCTTCCACAGGGAGCCACGAGAAAAACTGTTTTTT. The entire variable domain, with the rest obtained from reference TRBV19 and TRBJ1-4, is as follows: DGGITQSPKYLFRKEGQNVTLSCEQNLNHDAMYWYRQDPGQGLRLIYYSQIVNDFQKGDIAEGYSVSREKKESFPLTVTSAQKNPTAFYLCASSFHREPREKLFFGSGTQLSVL.

The chain recombines TRBV7-9 with TRBJ2-1, with a possible D match to TRBD2 (6 bases). V shed 1 base and J shed 9 bases, with 16 bases lying between them. The CDR3 covers 15 residues. CDR1 is SEHNR and CDR2 is FQNEAQ in the germline V gene (reference sequence). The CDR3 bases are TGTGCCAGCAGCTTAGACCCCCGGGGCGGGGCTGAGCAGTTCTTC. Amino acids: CASSLDPRGGAEQFF.

The V gene is TRBV6-5, the J gene TRBJ1-1; D is uncertain. Trimming took off 5 bases at V and 1 base at J, with 11 bases between the two ends. CDR1 is MNHEY, CDR2 SVGAGI, per germline. The CDR3 covers 14 residues. The CDR3 reads CASSPPQKNTEAFF. The CDR3 region has the DNA TGTGCCAGCAGTCCGCCGCAGAAGAACACTGAAGCTTTCTTT.

This clone was seen only a few times. The CDR3 coding sequence is TGTGCCAGCAGCTCCGCGCCGGGCAAAAACATTCAGTACTTC. Encoded protein: CASSSAPGKNIQYF. The genes are TRBV7-9 and TRBJ2-4; D ambiguous. From germline, CDR1 is SEHNR and CDR2 FQNEAQ (reference sequence). V gave up 4 bases and J gave up 3 bases, with 10 bases separating them. The CDR3 spans 14 residues.

The V call is TRBV6-1, the J call TRBJ1-6; D remains unclear. Germline CDR1 is MNHNS and CDR2 is SASEGT. The CDR3 is 17 amino acids. The V end was cut by 4 bases, the J end by 0 bases, with 13 bases between. DNA of the CDR3: TGTGCCAGCAGTGGCCTCCCGTCTAGCTCCTATAATTCACCCCTCCACTTT. Amino acids: CASSGLPSSSYNSPLHF.

The V and J genes are TRBV7-3 and TRBJ2-1; D gene ambiguous. There are 13 residues in the CDR3. Germline CDR1 SGHTA, CDR2 FQGTGA. V was shortened by 5 bases and J by 13 bases, with 18 bases between the two germline ends. This CDR3 reads CASSPSVTALQFF. Here the CDR3 DNA reads TGTGCCAGCAGCCCCTCCGTAACTGCCCTACAGTTCTTC. Full variable domain (rest looked up from reference TRBV7-3 and TRBJ2-1): GAGVSQTPSNKVTEKGKYVELRCDPISGHTALYWYRQSLGQGPEFLIYFQGTGAADDSGLPNDRFFAVRPEGSVSTLKIQRTERGDSAVYLCASSPSVTALQFFGPGTRLTVL.

The CDR3 spells CASSPPGTRMEKLFF. In DNA form, the CDR3 reads TGTGCCAGCTCACCACCTGGGACACGGATGGAAAAACTGTTTTTT. The chain carries TRBV18 and TRBJ1-4, with D maybe TRBD1 (6 bases). CDR3 length: 15 residues. Looked up from germline, CDR1 is KGHSH and CDR2 is LQKENI. Trimming removed 0 bases at V and 8 bases at J, with 13 bases between.

The rearrangement links TRBV28 to TRBJ2-5, with TRBD1 identical over 7 bases. Germline CDR1 is MDHEN and CDR2 is SYDVKM. This CDR3 spans 13 amino acids. V lost 7 bases to trimming and J lost 1 base; unmatched junction nucleotides: 3. The CDR3: CASNPGGQETQYF. The CDR3 DNA follows: TGTGCCAGCAACCCAGGGGGCCAAGAGACCCAGTACTTC. Based on the CDR3 plus reference TRBV28 and TRBJ2-5, the full variable domain is DVKVTQSSRYLVKRTGEKVFLECVQDMDHENMFWYRQDPGLGLRLIYFSYDVKMKEKGDIPEGYSVSREKKERFSLILESASTNQTSMYLCASNPGGQETQYFGPGTRLLVL.

This sequence joins TRBV30 and TRBJ1-1; D call uncertain. There are 14 residues in the CDR3. Germline assignment: CDR1 GTSNPN and CDR2 SVGIG (reference sequence). V gave up 0 bases and J gave up 0 bases, with 8 bases separating them. CDR3 DNA: TGTGCCTGGAGTGTGCTGGGCATGAACACTGAAGCTTTCTTT. It translates to CAWSVLGMNTEAFF.

This clone occurred many times. The J gene is TRBJ1-6, the V gene TRBV3-1 (or the pseudogene TRBV3-2); 7 positions match TRBD1. CDR1 is LGHDT, CDR2 YNNKEL, per germline (reference sequence). The length of the CDR3 is 14 residues. With V trimmed by 4 bases and J by 7 bases, 4 bases remained unmatched. CDR3 protein: CASSPGQPNSPLHF. CDR3 sequence (DNA): TGTGCCAGCAGCCCGGGACAGCCCAATTCACCCCTCCACTTT.

V gene TRBV7-9 combines with J gene TRBJ2-7, with 10 bases lining up with TRBD2. Trimming took 4 bases from V and 0 from J; bases not matched to a gene: 6. The CDR3 covers 16 residues. Germline CDR1 and CDR2: SEHNR and FQNEAQ (reference sequence). Here the CDR3 DNA reads TGTGCCAGCAGCTCGGAGAGCGGGGGGGGCTCCTACGAGCAGTACTTC. This encodes CASSSESGGGSYEQYF.

The rearrangement joins TRBV19 to TRBJ1-5; D unclear. CDR1 is LNHDA, CDR2 SQIVND, per germline (reference sequence). The CDR3 is 17 amino acids. The ends were cut back, 0 bases at V and 6 bases at J, with 18 bases in the middle. The CDR3 region is CASSIEGGEVGTQPQHF. Here the CDR3 DNA reads TGTGCCAGTAGTATAGAAGGCGGGGAGGTGGGAACTCAGCCCCAGCATTTT. The whole variable domain, remainder taken from reference TRBV19 and TRBJ1-5, is DGGITQSPKYLFRKEGQNVTLSCEQNLNHDAMYWYRQDPGQGLRLIYYSQIVNDFQKGDIAEGYSVSREKKESFPLTVTSAQKNPTAFYLCASSIEGGEVGTQPQHFGDGTRLSIL.

This chain connects TRBV3-1 (or the pseudogene TRBV3-2) to TRBJ2-2, with D possibly TRBD1 on 6 matching bases. Per germline, CDR1 LGHDT and CDR2 YNNKEL (reference sequence). The CDR3 spans 13 residues. Trimming took 1 base from V and 6 from J, leaving 6 bases between them. The CDR3 DNA sequence: TGTGCCAGCAGCCAAGGGGGGCCCGGGGAGCTGTTTTTT. It specifies CASSQGGPGELFF.

This clone is a singleton in its sample. The V gene is TRBV7-9, the J gene TRBJ2-1; 9 bases fit TRBD2. The trim removed 0 bases at V and 0 bases at J, leaving 3 bases unmatched. The V gene's germline CDR1 is SEHNR and CDR2 FQNEAQ (reference sequence). The CDR3 runs to 17 residues. The CDR3 region has the DNA TGTGCCAGCAGCTTAGCCAGCGGGGGGCTCTCCTACAATGAGCAGTTCTTC. This sequence encodes CASSLASGGLSYNEQFF.

The gene calls are TRBV19 and TRBJ1-2; D gene unclear. This CDR3 has 16 residues. Germline V lookup: CDR1 LNHDA, CDR2 SQIVND (reference sequence). V was cut by 3 bases and J by 4 bases, with 18 bases left in between. The CDR3 bases are TGTGCCAGTAGTATCCAAGCCGACACGAAGTCCTATGGCTACACCTTC. Its protein is CASSIQADTKSYGYTF.